What follows describes a single T cell receptor beta chain. What it recognizes is unknown. The record originates from a study of T cell responses to AZD1222 COVID-19 vaccine. Study outcomes and limitations: Repertoires were sampled only after the peak T cell response. Targets within unmutated variant regions were reportedly found for nearly half of spike-specific TCRs.

V gave up 6 bases and J gave up 8 bases, with 17 bases separating them. The CDR3 is 15 residues long. CDR1 is KGHSH and CDR2 is LQKENI in the germline V gene. Sequencing was performed with immunoSEQ multiplex PCR; in TCRdb, only in-frame clones are kept and a portion is missing. This table has roughly 120,000 clones, under 90% appearing once. This receptor was obtained from an adult in good health. The sequenced sample was peripheral blood, obtained on day 0 of AZD1222 vaccination. The chain couples TRBV18 to TRBJ1-6; a possible D gene is TRBD1 (6 bases). The CDR3 sequence: CASSPRRDKDSPLHF. The CDR3, as DNA: TGTGCCAGCTCCCCGAGACGGGACAAAGATTCACCCCTCCACTTT.